The 6 T cell receptor beta chains given below trace back to one sample, sequenced in a study of blood T cell repertoires in COVID-19. Libraries were prepared by immunoSEQ multiplex PCR; TCRdb keeps only in-frame clonotypes and omits some of them. The sample consists of around 140,000 clones, around 88% of them appearing once. Sequenced input: peripheral blood. The origin of the receptors is a man in his sixties with active or convalescent COVID-19.

As for this clone: The junction departs from the called germline gene at one end, perhaps through a read error. The chain combines TRBV2 with TRBJ2-1; perhaps TRBD1 as D (7 bases). The V gene's germline CDR1 is SNHLY and CDR2 FYNNEI. CDR3 size: 15 residues. In DNA, the CDR3 is TGTGCCAGCAGGACGGGGGACAGCTCCTCCAATGAGCAGTTCTTC. Protein product: CASRTGDSSSNEQFF.

This chain connects TRBV6-5 to TRBJ1-2; tentatively, D is TRBD1 (6 bases). The germline V gene encodes CDR1 MNHEY and CDR2 SVGAGI. Trimming removed 5 bases at V and 8 bases at J, with 18 bases between. This CDR3 is built from 14 residues. CDR3 nucleotide sequence: TGTGCCAGCAGTCCCCAGACAGGTCACATCGGCTACACCTTC. It encodes CASSPQTGHIGYTF.

The table lists this clone with a few counts. This chain joins TRBV14 and TRBJ2-7; 10 bases are a match to TRBD1. CDR1 is SGHDN, CDR2 FVKESK, per germline. J was trimmed by 3 bases and V by 2 bases; bases with no gene match: 4. This CDR3 comprises 15 residues. The chain's CDR3 is CASSQLGQGGYEQYF. CDR3 coding DNA: TGTGCCAGCAGCCAACTCGGACAGGGGGGCTACGAGCAGTACTTC.

This clone was recorded only once. V usage is TRBV28 and J usage is TRBJ2-3; 8 bases fit TRBD1. This CDR3 comprises 14 residues. Germline CDR1 MDHEN, CDR2 SYDVKM. The V and J ends lost 7 bases and 7 bases, in that order; junction bases with no gene match: 10. The CDR3 is CASKTGTGLNTQYF. CDR3 coding DNA: TGTGCCAGCAAGACGGGGACAGGTTTAAATACGCAGTATTTT. The complete variable domain, with remaining parts taken from reference TRBV28 and TRBJ2-3, reads DVKVTQSSRYLVKRTGEKVFLECVQDMDHENMFWYRQDPGLGLRLIYFSYDVKMKEKGDIPEGYSVSREKKERFSLILESASTNQTSMYLCASKTGTGLNTQYFGPGTRLTVL.

The V call is TRBV3-1 (or the pseudogene TRBV3-2), the J call TRBJ2-5, with a weak D call TRBD1 (5 bases). The CDR3 extends over 15 amino acids. V dropped 2 bases and J dropped 5 bases, with 15 bases sitting between them. Per germline, CDR1 LGHDT and CDR2 YNNKEL (reference sequence). CDR3: CASSQRRVFGETQYF. In DNA, the CDR3 is TGTGCCAGCAGCCAACGCAGGGTTTTTGGGGAGACCCAGTACTTC.

Here the CDR3 DNA reads TGTGCCAGCAGCGTAGCTCCGGGAGATGGCTACACCTTC. Its translation is CASSVAPGDGYTF. J is TRBJ1-2 and V is TRBV9; the D is unclear. CDR3 size: 13 residues. Trimming took off 0 bases at V and 6 bases at J, with 9 bases between the two ends. From germline, CDR1 is SGDLS and CDR2 YYNGEE.